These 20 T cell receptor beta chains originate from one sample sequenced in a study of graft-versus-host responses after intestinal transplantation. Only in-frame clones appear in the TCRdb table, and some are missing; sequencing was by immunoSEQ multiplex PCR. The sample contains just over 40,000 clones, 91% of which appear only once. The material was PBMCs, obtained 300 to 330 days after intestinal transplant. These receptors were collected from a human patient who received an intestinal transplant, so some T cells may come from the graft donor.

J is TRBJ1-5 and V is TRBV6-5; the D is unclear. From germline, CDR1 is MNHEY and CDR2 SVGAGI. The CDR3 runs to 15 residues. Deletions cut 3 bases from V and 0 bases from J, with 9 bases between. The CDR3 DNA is TGTGCCAGCAGTTATAGGAGGTATAGCAATCAGCCCCAGCATTTT. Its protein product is CASSYRRYSNQPQHF.

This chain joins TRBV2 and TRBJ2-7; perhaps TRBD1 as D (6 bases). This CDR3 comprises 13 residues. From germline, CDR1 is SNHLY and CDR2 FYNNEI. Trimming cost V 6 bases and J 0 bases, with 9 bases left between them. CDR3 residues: CASRDRFSYEQYF. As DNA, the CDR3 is TGTGCCAGCAGGGACAGATTCTCCTACGAGCAGTACTTC.

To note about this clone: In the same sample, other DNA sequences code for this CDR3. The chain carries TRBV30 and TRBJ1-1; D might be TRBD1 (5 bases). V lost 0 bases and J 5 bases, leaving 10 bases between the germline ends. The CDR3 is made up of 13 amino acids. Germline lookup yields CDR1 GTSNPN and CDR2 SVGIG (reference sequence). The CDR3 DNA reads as TGTGCCTGGAGTGTAAAGGGGAATACTGAAGCTTTCTTT. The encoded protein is CAWSVKGNTEAFF. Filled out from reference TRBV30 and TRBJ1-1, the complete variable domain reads SQTIHQWPATLVQPVGSPLSLECTVEGTSNPNLYWYRQAAGRGLQLLFYSVGIGQISSEVPQNLSASRPQDRQFILSSKKLLLSDSGFYLCAWSVKGNTEAFFGQGTRLTVV.

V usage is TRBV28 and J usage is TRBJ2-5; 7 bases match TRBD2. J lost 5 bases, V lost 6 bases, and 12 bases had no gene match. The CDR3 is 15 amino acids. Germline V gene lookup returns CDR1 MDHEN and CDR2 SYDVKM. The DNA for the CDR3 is TGTGCCAGCAGGCTCGCGGGAGTTGGCTCGGAGACCCAGTACTTC. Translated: CASRLAGVGSETQYF.

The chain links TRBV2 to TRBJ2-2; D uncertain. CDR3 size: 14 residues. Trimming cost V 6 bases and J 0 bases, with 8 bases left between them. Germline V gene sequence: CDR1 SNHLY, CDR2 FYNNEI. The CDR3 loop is CASRGPPNTGELFF. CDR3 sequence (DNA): TGTGCCAGCAGAGGGCCGCCGAACACCGGGGAGCTGTTTTTT.

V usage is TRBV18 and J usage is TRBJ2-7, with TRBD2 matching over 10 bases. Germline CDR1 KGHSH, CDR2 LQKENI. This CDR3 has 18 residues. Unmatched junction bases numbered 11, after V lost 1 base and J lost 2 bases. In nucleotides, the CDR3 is TGTGCCAGCTCACCACTCCCTAGCGGGAGTAATAGAGCCTACGAGCAGTACTTC. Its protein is CASSPLPSGSNRAYEQYF.

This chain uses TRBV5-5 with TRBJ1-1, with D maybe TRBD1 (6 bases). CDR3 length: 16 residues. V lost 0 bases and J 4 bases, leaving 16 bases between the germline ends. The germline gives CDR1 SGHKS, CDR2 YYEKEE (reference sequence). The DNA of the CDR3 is TGTGCCAGCAGCTTGGTTGGTGGGGGGCCTGCCACTGAAGCTTTCTTT. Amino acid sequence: CASSLVGGGPATEAFF.

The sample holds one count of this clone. CDR3 bases: TGTGCCAGTAGTAAGAGACAGGGGGTAACCTACGAGCAGTACTTC. It is translated as CASSKRQGVTYEQYF. The chain has TRBV19 and TRBJ2-7, with 9 bases fitting TRBD1. Germline trimming cut 4 bases from V and 2 bases from J; bases unmatched to any gene: 6. Per germline, CDR1 LNHDA and CDR2 SQIVND (reference sequence). The CDR3 extends over 15 amino acids.

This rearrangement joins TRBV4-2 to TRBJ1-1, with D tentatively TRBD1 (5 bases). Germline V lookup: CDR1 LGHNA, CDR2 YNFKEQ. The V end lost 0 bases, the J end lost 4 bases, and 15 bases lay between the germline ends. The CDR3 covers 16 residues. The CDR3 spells CASSQEWDQGFTEAFF. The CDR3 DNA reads TGTGCCAGCAGCCAAGAATGGGACCAAGGGTTCACTGAAGCTTTCTTT.

CDR3 coding DNA: TGTGCCAGCAGCCAAGGCCTTCGGGGCGTCTCTGGAAACACCATATATTTT. Protein product: CASSQGLRGVSGNTIYF. V usage is TRBV14 and J usage is TRBJ1-3; tentatively, D is TRBD1 (5 bases). Germline V CDR1 and CDR2: SGHDN, FVKESK. The CDR3 is 17 residues long. V was cut by 1 base and J by 0 bases, with 13 bases left in between.

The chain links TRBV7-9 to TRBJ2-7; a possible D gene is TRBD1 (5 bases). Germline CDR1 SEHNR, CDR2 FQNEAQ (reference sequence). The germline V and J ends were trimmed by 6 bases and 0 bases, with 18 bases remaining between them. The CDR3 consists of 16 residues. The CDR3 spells CASSSQGGTNSYEQYF. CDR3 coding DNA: TGTGCCAGCAGTTCCCAGGGCGGAACCAACTCCTACGAGCAGTACTTC.

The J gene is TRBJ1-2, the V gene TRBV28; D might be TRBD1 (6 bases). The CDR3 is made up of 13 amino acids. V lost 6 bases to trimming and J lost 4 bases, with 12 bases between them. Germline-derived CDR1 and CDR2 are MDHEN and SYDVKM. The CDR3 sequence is CASRAGQTYGYTF. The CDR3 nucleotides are TGTGCCAGCAGGGCAGGACAGACCTATGGCTACACCTTC.

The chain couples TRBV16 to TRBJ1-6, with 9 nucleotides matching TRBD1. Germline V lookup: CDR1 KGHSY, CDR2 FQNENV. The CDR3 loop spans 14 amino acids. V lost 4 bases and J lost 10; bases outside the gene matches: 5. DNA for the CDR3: TGTGCCAGCAGCCCCGGGACAGGGCAGTCACCCCTCCACTTT. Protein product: CASSPGTGQSPLHF.

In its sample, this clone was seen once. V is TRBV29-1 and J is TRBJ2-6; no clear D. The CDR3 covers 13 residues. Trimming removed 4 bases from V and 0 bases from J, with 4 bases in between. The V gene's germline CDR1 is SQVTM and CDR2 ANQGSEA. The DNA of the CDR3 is TGCAGCGTTGGGTTCTCTGGGGCCAACGTCCTGACTTTC. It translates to CSVGFSGANVLTF.

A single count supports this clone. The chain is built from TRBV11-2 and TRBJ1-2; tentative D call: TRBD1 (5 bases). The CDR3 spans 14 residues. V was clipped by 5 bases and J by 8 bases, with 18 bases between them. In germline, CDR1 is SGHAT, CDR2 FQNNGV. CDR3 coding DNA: TGTGCCAGCAGCCCACCCGGGACGGCTGGCGGCTACACCTTC. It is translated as CASSPPGTAGGYTF.

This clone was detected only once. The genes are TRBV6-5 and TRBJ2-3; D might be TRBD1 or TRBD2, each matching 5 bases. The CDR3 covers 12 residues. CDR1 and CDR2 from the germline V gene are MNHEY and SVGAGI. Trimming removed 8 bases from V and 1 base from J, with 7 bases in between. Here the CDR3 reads CASRDGTDTQYF. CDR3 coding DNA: TGTGCCAGCCGGGACGGCACAGATACGCAGTATTTT.

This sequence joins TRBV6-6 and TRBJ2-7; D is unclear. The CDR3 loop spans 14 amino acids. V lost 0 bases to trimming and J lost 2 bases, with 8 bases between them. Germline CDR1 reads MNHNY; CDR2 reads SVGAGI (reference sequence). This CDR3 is CASSYSRLTYEQYF. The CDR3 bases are TGTGCCAGCAGTTACTCCCGACTTACCTACGAGCAGTACTTC.

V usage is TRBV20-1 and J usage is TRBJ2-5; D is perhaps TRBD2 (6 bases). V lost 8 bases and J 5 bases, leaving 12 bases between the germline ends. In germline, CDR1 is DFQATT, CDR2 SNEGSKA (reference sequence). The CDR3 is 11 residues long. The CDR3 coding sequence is TGCAGTCGACTAGAGAAGGAGACCCAGTACTTC. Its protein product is CSRLEKETQYF.

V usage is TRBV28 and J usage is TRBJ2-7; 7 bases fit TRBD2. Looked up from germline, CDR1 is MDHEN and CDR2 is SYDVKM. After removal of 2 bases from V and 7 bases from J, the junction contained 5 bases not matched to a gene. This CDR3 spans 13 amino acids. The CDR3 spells CASSLGRVHEQYF. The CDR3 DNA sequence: TGTGCCAGCAGTTTAGGGAGGGTGCATGAGCAGTACTTC.

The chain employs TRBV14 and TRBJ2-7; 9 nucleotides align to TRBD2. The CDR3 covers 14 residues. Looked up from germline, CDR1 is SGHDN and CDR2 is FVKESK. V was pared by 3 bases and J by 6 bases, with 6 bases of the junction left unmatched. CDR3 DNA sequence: TGTGCCAGCAGCCAGCCGGGACTAGCTGGCGAGCAGTACTTC. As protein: CASSQPGLAGEQYF.